The sequence of this TCR beta chain was determined in a study of shared clonotypes between healthy human individuals (dated by TCRdb to the early 2020s). Looking at the study overall: Three men and a couple of women, aged 18 to 49 years, made up the cohort. For each donor, CD4 naive and CD4 memory were each given three plates, CD8 naive was given two plates, and CD8 memory was given one plate. The study deeply sequenced blood TCR repertoires of roughly five healthy adults to estimate repertoire size and the extent of clonotype sharing between individuals. To increase sequencing depth and limit assay-specific biases, TCR repertoire library preparation and sequencing were carried out by different laboratories using diverse techniques. Between about 0.85 and 9.5 billion PBMCs per donor were obtained by leukapheresis. Overall study results and their limits: Pairwise subsampling led to the expectation that sequencing depth would affect the degree of clonotype sharing among donors. Estimated clonotype richness was generally larger for naive than for memory subsets. Compared with non-shared clonotypes, the clonotypes found in all four sorted-subset donors had higher generation probabilities. Sharing across several donors was observed for approximately 5% of naive CD4, over 3% of naive CD8, about 2.5% of memory CD4, and about 0.38% of memory CD8 clonotypes. Rarefaction of sorted-subset datasets indicated incomplete sequencing despite the large sequencing depth. Sampling was restricted to blood, and TCR repertoires in tissue are likely to differ from TCR repertoires in blood. Because the study included only a small number of donors, the genetic and exposure-history diversity represented was limited.

From the cysteine through the phenylalanine, the CDR3 covers 14 amino acids. Only CDR3 DNA remains: 42 bases, in frame from the first base. V is clipped by 5 bases and J by 9 bases, and the sequence between their germline boundaries is 17 bases long. The germline V gene yields SGHNT for CDR1 and YENEEA for CDR2. The donors were healthy, HIV-negative adults who had no recently reported acute infections or vaccinations. Only Caucasian adults living in Nashville, Tennessee, USA were represented among the donors. Magnetic negative selection was used to enrich CD4+ T cells, after which naive cells were positively selected on CD45RA and the negative fraction became the memory subset. Blood was collected by leukapheresis, and PBMCs were isolated by Ficoll-Histopaque density gradient centrifugation and then cryopreserved in liquid nitrogen vapor phase. Purity and quantity of every magnetically sorted T cell population were checked by analytical flow cytometry. Genomic DNA was isolated from every sorted fraction and measured by UV absorbance on a Nanodrop 2000c.

TCR CDR3 regions were amplified from genomic DNA by multiplex PCR using the deep immunoSEQ assay. Extracted genomic DNA from each cell subset was spread evenly across all wells of several immunoSEQ 96-well plates, with each plate serving as a replicate. Each replicate PCR for sorted subsets received approximately 220 ng genomic DNA, equal to 28,000 or so T cell genomes. Purified libraries were measured with a Qubit 3.0 fluorometer, size-checked on a Bioanalyzer 2100, and measured again with the KAPA Library Quantification kit. Every immunoSEQ 96-well plate was sequenced on a dedicated single-read 150-cycle Illumina NextSeq 550 flow cell. From the authors' description of their analysis: The immunoSEQ output contained only junctional sequences without quality scores, so filtering could not match that applied to full-length reads. Sequences were annotated with PyIR, a Python wrapper for IgBLAST v1.9, using IMGT germline references to assign V/J genes and CDR3. Reads were filtered out if the reads had weak V/J assignments (E-value above 1e-6), no CDR3, stop codons, out-of-frame junctions, or ambiguous translated residues. V3J clonotypes were defined as sequences sharing the same inferred V gene, J gene, and CDR3 amino acid sequence. Percentage overlap between repertoires was computed as shared unique clonotypes divided by the size of the smaller repertoire. Repertoire richness was assessed with RTK rarefaction, the Chao1 estimator, and Recon v2.1 estimates of unobserved clonotypes. For all TCRbeta clonotypes obtained by the gDNA method from four donors, generation probabilities were computed with OLGA. In its TCRdb copy, this immuneACCESS table keeps in-frame sequences only and misses some clones. Where compared with another copy, unresolved V genes explain less than half of these, and the others have no known cause. D and trimming were read from the DNA, whereas the V and J calls and clone size are those reported in that table. The sample table contains 850,000 to 1,100,000 clones; only one count was recorded for approximately 80% of them. The ten largest clones take up 0.7% to 0.95% of the sample.

This clone was found once. Its antigen target is currently unknown. No base quality values were provided; no much bigger clone lies one nucleotide off. Sample: memory CD4+ T cells from PBMCs. What this sample's cell subset or site label stands for: CD45RA-negative fraction. The rearrangement joined TRBV11-3 to TRBJ2-1; TRBD2 is a possible D gene, resting on 5 matching bases. The TCR originated in a man in his late teens or twenties in good health. Some clones in this sample may be carry-over from other donors' samples. The DNA sequence is TGTGCCAGCAGCAATCTAGTCGGGAACAGTGAGCAGTTCTTC. It is translated as CASSNLVGNSEQFF. Extended through the reference TRBV11-3 and TRBJ2-1 proteins, this CDR3 yields the full variable domain: EAGVVQSPRYKIIEKKQPVAFWCNPISGHNTLYWYLQNLGQGPELLIRYENEEAVDDSQLPKDRFSAERLKGVDSTLKIQPAELGDSAVYLCASSNLVGNSEQFFGPGTRLTVL.